This T cell receptor (beta chain) came from a study of blood T cell repertoires in COVID-19. Study as a whole: The samples span acute and convalescent COVID-19 from the United States, Italy and Spain. Sample material is recorded as cDNA or gDNA derived from T cells, B-cell-depleted T cells, or PBMCs.

V shed 5 bases and J 0 bases; nucleotides not matched to a gene: 10. The CDR3 consists of 16 residues. Germline loops: CDR1 MDHEN, CDR2 SYDVKM. As originally analysed: Reference gene primer amplification gave nucleated cell count estimates. Sequencing was performed with immunoSEQ multiplex PCR; in TCRdb, only in-frame clones are kept and a portion is missing. The V and J calls and clone size come from that table; D and trimming were worked out from the DNA. This sample yields some 70,000 clones, of which roughly 84% are seen a single time; 9.8% belongs to the top ten. The sequenced sample was peripheral blood. This TCR derives from a woman aged 45-59 years with acute or convalescent COVID-19. The chain uses TRBV28 and TRBJ2-7, with TRBD2 matching 7 bases. CDR3 nucleotide sequence: TGTGCCAGCAGTACCCAAAATGGCGGGAGCTCCTACGAGCAGTACTTC. Protein: CASSTQNGGSSYEQYF. The full variable domain, rest sourced from reference TRBV28 and TRBJ2-7, is DVKVTQSSRYLVKRTGEKVFLECVQDMDHENMFWYRQDPGLGLRLIYFSYDVKMKEKGDIPEGYSVSREKKERFSLILESASTNQTSMYLCASSTQNGGSSYEQYFGPGTRLTVT.